This T cell receptor beta chain was retrieved from a study of technical replicates of blood from several donors (TCRdb year 2017). With regard to this clone: No cognate antigen has been identified for it. Base qualities are not recorded, but no much larger clone differs from it by a single base.

The library was built by means of the immunoSEQ multiplex PCR assay. Held by TCRdb, this immuneACCESS table contains in-frame sequences only and omits some clones. Under half of the omission traces to an unresolved V gene where checked; the cause of the rest is unknown. The table for this sample lists some 79,000 clones; roughly 94% of them were counted only once. The ten most abundant clones make up 0.2% to 0.3% of the sample. Material: T cells isolated from PBMCs. The receptor comes from a human donor in good health.

The sequence in DNA is TGTGCCAGCTCACCACCATCGGTCCTGACCGGGGAGCTGTTTTTT. Its translation reads: CASSPPSVLTGELFF. The chain uses TRBV18 and TRBJ2-2, with the D gene not confidently named. Deletion took 0 bases off V and 5 bases off J, with a span of 10 bases between the germline ends. Inclusive of the bounding cysteine and phenylalanine, the CDR3 is 15 residues long. Only the CDR3 region is kept as DNA, spanning 45 bases read in frame from base 1. The germline V gene sets CDR1 to KGHSH and CDR2 to LQKENI. Full variable domain (CDR3 extended with the reference TRBV18 and TRBJ2-2 proteins): NAGVMQNPRHLVRRRGQEARLRCSPMKGHSHVYWYRQLPEEGLKFMVYLQKENIIDESGMPKERFSAEFPKEGPSILRIQQVVRGDSAAYFCASSPPSVLTGELFFGEGSRLTVL.